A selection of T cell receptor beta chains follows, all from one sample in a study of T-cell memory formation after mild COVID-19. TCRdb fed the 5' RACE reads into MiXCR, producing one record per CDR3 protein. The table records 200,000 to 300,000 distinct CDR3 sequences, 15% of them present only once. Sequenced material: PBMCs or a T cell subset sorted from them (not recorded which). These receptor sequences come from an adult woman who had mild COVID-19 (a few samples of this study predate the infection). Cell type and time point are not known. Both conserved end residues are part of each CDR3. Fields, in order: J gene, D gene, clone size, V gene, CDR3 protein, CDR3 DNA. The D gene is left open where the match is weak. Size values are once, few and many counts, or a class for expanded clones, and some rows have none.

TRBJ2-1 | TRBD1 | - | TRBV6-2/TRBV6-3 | CASSYEPTGTGTDEQFF | TGTGCCAGCAGTTACGAACCAACCGGGACAGGGACGGATGAGCAGTTCTTC
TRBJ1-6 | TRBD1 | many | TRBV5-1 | CASSSQGQGYNSPLHF | TGCGCCAGCAGCTCTCAAGGACAGGGCTATAATTCACCCCTCCACTTT
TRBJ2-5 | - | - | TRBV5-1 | CASSFGFQETQYF | TGCGCCAGCAGCTTTGGATTCCAAGAGACCCAGTACTTC
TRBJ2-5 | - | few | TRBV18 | CASTPDSETQYF | TGTGCCAGCACCCCGGACAGCGAGACCCAGTACTTC
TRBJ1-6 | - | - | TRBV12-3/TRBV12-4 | CASKYNSPLHF | TGTGCCAGCAAATACAATTCACCCCTCCACTTT
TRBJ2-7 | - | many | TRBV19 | CASSILAQSYEQYF | TGTGCCAGTAGTATCTTGGCCCAGAGCTACGAGCAGTACTTC
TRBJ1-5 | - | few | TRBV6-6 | CASSYLVPGGVYQPQHF | TGTGCCAGCAGTTACCTTGTACCGGGGGGGGTCTATCAGCCCCAGCATTTT
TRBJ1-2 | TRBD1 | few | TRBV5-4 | CASTKDRDPNYGYTF | TGTGCCAGCACCAAAGACAGGGACCCTAACTATGGCTACACCTTC
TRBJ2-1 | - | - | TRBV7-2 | CASSWDPMSEQFF | TGTGCCAGCAGCTGGGACCCGATGTCTGAGCAGTTCTTC
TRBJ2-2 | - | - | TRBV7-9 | CASSRPRSRNTGELFF | TGTGCCAGCAGCCGGCCCCGGAGTAGAAACACCGGGGAGCTGTTTTTT
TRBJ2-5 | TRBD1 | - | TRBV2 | CASRTGTETQYF | TGTGCCAGCAGGACAGGGACCGAGACCCAGTACTTC
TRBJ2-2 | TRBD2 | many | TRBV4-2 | CASAPGGWDTGELFF | TGTGCCAGCGCCCCCGGGGGGTGGGACACCGGGGAGCTGTTTTTT
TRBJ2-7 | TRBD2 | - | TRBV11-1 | CASSRPGGLAYEQYF | TGTGCCAGCAGCCGACCGGGGGGGCTCGCCTACGAGCAGTACTTC
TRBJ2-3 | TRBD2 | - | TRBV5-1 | CASSFTAGGPADTQYF | TGCGCCAGCAGCTTTACGGCGGGAGGGCCTGCAGATACGCAGTATTTT
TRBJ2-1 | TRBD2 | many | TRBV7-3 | CASSPSGSSYNEQFF | TGTGCCAGCAGTCCTAGCGGGAGCTCCTACAATGAGCAGTTCTTC
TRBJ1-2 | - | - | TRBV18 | CASSPTPAGSANTF | TGTGCCAGCTCACCAACCCCGGCAGGGTCGGCCAACACCTTC
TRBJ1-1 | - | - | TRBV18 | CASSPAGANTEAFF | TGTGCCAGCTCACCGGCAGGGGCCAACACTGAAGCTTTCTTT
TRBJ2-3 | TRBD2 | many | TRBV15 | CATSRARTSGTDTQYF | TGTGCCACCAGCAGAGCCCGGACTAGCGGCACAGATACGCAGTATTTT
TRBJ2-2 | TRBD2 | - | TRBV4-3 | CASSQGTSGRGELFF | TGCGCCAGCAGCCAGGGGACTAGCGGGAGAGGGGAGCTGTTTTTT
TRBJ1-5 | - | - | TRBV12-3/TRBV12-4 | CASSFSQGNQPQHF | TGTGCAAGCAGTTTTTCCCAGGGCAATCAGCCCCAGCATTTT
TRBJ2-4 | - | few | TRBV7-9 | CASSFDRLAKNIQYF | TGTGCCAGCAGCTTTGACAGATTAGCCAAAAACATTCAGTACTTC
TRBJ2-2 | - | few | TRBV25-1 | CASSDPGPETGELFF | TGTGCCAGCAGTGACCCTGGTCCCGAGACCGGGGAGCTGTTTTTT
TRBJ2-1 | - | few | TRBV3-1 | CASKMGGRNEQFF | TGTGCCAGCAAGATGGGGGGTAGGAATGAGCAGTTCTTC
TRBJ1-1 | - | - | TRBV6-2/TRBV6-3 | CAGRRDGNTEAFF | TGTGCCGGCCGCCGGGACGGGAACACTGAAGCTTTCTTT
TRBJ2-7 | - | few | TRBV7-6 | CASSFAAVSEQYF | TGTGCCAGCAGCTTTGCGGCAGTGAGCGAGCAGTACTTC
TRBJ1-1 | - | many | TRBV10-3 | CAISDKTASEAFF | TGTGCCATCAGTGATAAAACAGCTTCTGAAGCTTTCTTT
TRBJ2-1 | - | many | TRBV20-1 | CSAQDPSSYNEQFF | TGCAGTGCCCAAGATCCGAGCTCCTACAATGAGCAGTTCTTC
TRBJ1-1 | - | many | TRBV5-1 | CASSLEPQGGTEAFF | TGCGCCAGCAGCTTGGAGCCGCAGGGAGGGACTGAAGCTTTCTTT
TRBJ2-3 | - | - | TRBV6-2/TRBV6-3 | CASSYGPGPDTQYF | TGTGCCAGCAGTTACGGACCGGGACCAGATACGCAGTATTTT
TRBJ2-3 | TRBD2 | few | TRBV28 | CASSFRLAGNTDTQYF | TGTGCCAGCAGTTTCCGACTAGCGGGGAACACAGATACGCAGTATTTT
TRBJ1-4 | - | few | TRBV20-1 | CSARDLRVNEKLFF | TGCAGTGCTAGAGATTTGAGGGTTAATGAAAAACTGTTTTTT
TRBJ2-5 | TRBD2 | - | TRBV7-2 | CASSSKLAGKETQYF | TGTGCCAGCAGCTCTAAATTAGCGGGGAAAGAGACCCAGTACTTC
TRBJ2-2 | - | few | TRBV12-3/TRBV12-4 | CASSFGVGANTGELFF | TGTGCCAGCAGTTTTGGGGTTGGGGCGAACACCGGGGAGCTGTTTTTT
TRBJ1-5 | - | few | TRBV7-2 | CASSKNRVEPQHF | TGTGCCAGCAGCAAGAACAGGGTTGAGCCCCAGCATTTT
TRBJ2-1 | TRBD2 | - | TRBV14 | CASSQYGGRYNEQFF | TGTGCCAGCAGCCAATACGGCGGGAGGTACAATGAGCAGTTCTTC
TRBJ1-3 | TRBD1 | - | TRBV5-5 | CASSLANTGVPGNTIYF | TGTGCCAGCAGCTTGGCGAATACAGGGGTACCTGGAAACACCATATATTTT
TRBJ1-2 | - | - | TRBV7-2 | CASSLADHPGQGYTF | TGTGCCAGCAGCTTAGCTGACCACCCGGGACAAGGCTACACCTTC
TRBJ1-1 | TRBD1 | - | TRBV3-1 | CASSRDSLNTEAFF | TGTGCCAGCAGCCGGGACAGTTTGAACACTGAAGCTTTCTTT
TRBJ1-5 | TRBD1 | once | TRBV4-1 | CASSQGDRGYQPQHF | TGCGCCAGCAGCCAGGGGGACAGGGGGTATCAGCCCCAGCATTTT
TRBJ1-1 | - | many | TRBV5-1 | CASRRMGGADTEAFF | TGCGCCAGCAGACGAATGGGGGGCGCGGACACTGAAGCTTTCTTT
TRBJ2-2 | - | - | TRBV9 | CASSAPRGAAGELFF | TGTGCCAGCAGCGCGCCTCGGGGAGCAGCCGGGGAGCTGTTTTTT